This T cell receptor beta chain was sequenced for a study of cytomegalovirus exposure and HLA in healthy donors (dated by TCRdb to about 2017). Concerning the study at large: An earlier analysis of roughly 610 of the donors reported 276 Gb of sequence data and 117 million unique TCR beta sequences obtained from around 190 million T cells. The T cell repertoires of under 750 subjects were profiled by immunosequencing and related to cytomegalovirus serostatus. HLA typing included class I and class II loci at four-digit resolution. An early release that covered about 600 HLA-typed donors contained about 300 gigabases of sequencing data and around 80 million unique TCR sequences. In a later analysis, previously published TCR beta repertoires from 670 or so donors were re-analyzed and high-resolution HLA genotyping was added so that TCR occurrence patterns could be studied. Among about 360 genotyped donors of the cohort, an average of around 240,000 unique TCR beta nucleotide sequences were sequenced per donor, roughly 20% of them non-productive. Every repertoire in the discovery cohort had been generated on one and the same sequencing platform. Typing coverage varied by locus: roughly 620-640 donors for A, B, C, DRB1 and DQB1; about 520 for DQA1; over 600 for DPA1; roughly 450 for DPB1. A handful of DR-DQ haplotypes were handled as single units for association and clustering because linkage in the cohort was strong. To predict cytomegalovirus infection status, the study combined high-throughput TCR immunosequencing, statistical association of individual TCRs with disease status, and machine learning. The later analysis used no new phenotypic data to find candidate immune exposures, relying instead on TCR beta sequences and their occurrence across donors. Of the approximately 400 genotyped donors, 65% to 90% were placed in the genetic ancestry cluster associated with self-reported Caucasian donors. The study aimed to test whether cataloging public T cell receptors could reveal signatures of past pathogen exposure. In a later genetic analysis, genome-wide SNP genotypes for about three fifths of the roughly 670 donors were used, and that subset was treated as a discovery cohort. To decide whether each TCR beta V gene segment behaved as functional or pseudogenic, an earlier analysis of fewer than 750 of the donors relied on high-throughput TCR beta sequencing. Donor age, sex, ethnicity and CMV serostatus were compiled alongside the repertoire data. Besides the first cohort of approximately 710 subjects, a separate validation cohort made up of over a hundred different subjects was used. Broader findings and caveats from the paper: The study gave a list of some 150 TCR beta chains associated with cytomegalovirus. In a later analysis, around 17,000 TCR beta sequences were associated with specific HLA alleles at a false discovery rate of 0.05. V-gene and J-gene trimming of TCR beta chains was associated with a missense DCLRE1C variant in a later genetic analysis, and the association was replicated in an independent cohort. CMV serostatus was the only immune exposure information available for the cohort. In vitro tests confirmed that a few of the cytomegalovirus-associated TCR beta chains recognize cytomegalovirus antigens. In an earlier analysis of approximately 590 of the donors, most TCR beta V segments were observed in productive rearrangements about 87% or about 30% of the time, broadly matching IMGT annotations. While some public TCRs were present in many individuals, most TCR sequences turned up only very rarely across donors. Most CMV-associated TCR beta chains appeared to be HLA-restricted in a later analysis, and the HLA associations seemed to be driven largely by CMV exposure. A further reported finding was that TCR beta sequences accurately predicted the HLA-A and HLA-B alleles for most subjects in the first cohort. When HLA alleles, especially DR and DQ, strongly co-occurred, TCR associations were difficult to assign to individual alleles. The presence/absence analyses assumed that sequencing depth was roughly uniform across donors, and that assumption may not be true. According to a later analysis, parvovirus B19, influenza, CMV and Epstein-Barr virus appeared linked to several top co-occurrence clusters. In a later analysis, TCR association rates were found to vary across HLA loci, with the most associated TCRs seen for DRB1 alleles and the fewest for HLA-C alleles. The classifier was reported to diagnose cytomegalovirus status with high specificity and sensitivity in both the original and validation cohorts. The sequencing pipeline was judged likely to have produced a cluster of highly shared sequence variants as a technical artifact. Linkage disequilibrium might explain the correlated functional status among segregating V segments, but an unknown experimental factor could not be ruled out. The earlier analysis of 587 of the donors excluded 15 to 20 rarely observed V segments, including chromosome 9 orphons, because counts were too low. The authors suggested that the approach could potentially be extended to other disease states and immunological phenotypes. Because HLA typing was missing for some donors at each locus, association tests included only the typed subset. In this cohort, only TCR beta chains were sequenced, and detectable features were limited by the absence of alpha or paired-chain data. A later genetic analysis reported fewer N-insertions in productive TCRs among donors in an Asian-associated ancestry cluster than the roughly 640-donor mean. In a later analysis, HLA-associated TCR beta chains showed more clonal expansion and lower generation probabilities than non-associated chains that were equally common. Because the 87-base-pair reads could not distinguish some IMGT-functional V segments, including TRBV6-2 and TRBV6-3, those segments were excluded.

The cohort comprised more than 550 healthy bone marrow donors. At the time of sampling, all cohort members were nominally healthy, though unrecorded immune exposures were likely present. The donor tested CMV seronegative, placing the donor among the 350 or so seronegative members of the cohort. Every donor gave a peripheral blood sample, and the peripheral blood mononuclear cells from that sample were used for TCR beta sequencing. Genomic DNA extraction from the blood cell samples was performed with the Qiagen DNeasy Blood Extraction Kit. The library was obtained by the immunoSEQ multiplex PCR assay. A mixture of 60 forward primers for TCR Vbeta segments and 13 reverse primers for TCR Jbeta segments was used in the multiplex PCR. A multiplex PCR assay on genomic DNA amplified the CDR3 region of rearranged TCR beta genes. The Illumina HiSeq System was used to sequence the amplified TCR beta libraries as 87-base-pair reads. Under the source paper's analysis protocol: Across the roughly 600 repertoires, a later analysis counted 78 million or so unique TCR beta chains, roughly 11 million of which were shared by at least two donors. A nearest-neighbor algorithm error-corrected the raw reads and collapsed the reads into unique sequences, merging closely related sequences to remove PCR and sequencing errors. To assign V, D and J gene segments, CDR3 sequences were aligned to IMGT reference sequences. For a sequence to be retained, a match of at least six nucleotides to both a V gene segment and a J gene segment was required. Rearrangements were classified as productive when the CDR3 lacked stop codons and remained in frame with V and J, and all other rearrangements were classified as non-productive. CDR3 was defined by IMGT convention, running from the second conserved V-encoded cysteine to the conserved J-encoded phenylalanine. The earlier analysis of some 540 of the donors excluded any sequence lacking an unambiguous match to a single V gene segment. An earlier analysis of a few hundred of the donors classified V segments as functional when productive rearrangements were above 56.7% and as segregating when the standard deviation between donors was above 5%. A statistical classification framework was built to diagnose cytomegalovirus status from the catalog of TCR beta chain sequences. In a later analysis, TCR nucleotide sequences were compared against IMGT/GENE-DB human TR gene sequences so that V and J genes could be assigned. The TCRdist pipeline was used in a later analysis to assign CDR3 sequences and most-parsimonious VDJ recombination scenarios. A later analysis defined each TCR beta chain by its CDR3 amino acid sequence plus V-gene family, and excluded reads lacking a unique V-gene family. As a way to deal with suspected cross-contamination and a sequencing artifact, a later analysis dropped 500 to 700 nucleotide sequences that were highly shared and had low generation probability. In a later analysis, a clonal expansion index was calculated for each public chain from normalized within-repertoire ranks of inferred template counts. In a later analysis, generation probabilities were computed using a VDJ recombination model fitted to out-of-frame rearrangements, and the results were checked against IGoR. In a later analysis, TCR-TCR, TCR-HLA and TCR-CMV co-occurrence was scored with hypergeometric tests, and a repertoire-size bias correction was applied to TCR pairs. In a later analysis, false discovery rates were estimated by permuting HLA or CMV assignments 20 times. In a later analysis, co-occurring TCRs were grouped using DBSCAN, and TCRdist sequence similarity was added for clustering within HLA-allele-positive subsets. For co-occurrence clustering, repertoires with fewer than 30,000 or more than 120,000 public chains were excluded, along with about five repertoires with anomalous nucleotide sharing. TCRdb retrieved this table from immuneACCESS and kept in-frame rearrangements only. Not all clones are present; in checked studies, unresolved V genes account for under half, and no reason is known for the remainder. V and J calls and clone size are those listed in that table; D and trimming were worked out from the DNA. This sample's clone table shows fewer than 130,000 clones. The top ten hold 0.59% of the sample.

Via the germline V gene, CDR1 is SQVTM and CDR2 ANQGSEA. The CDR3 numbers 14 residues from cysteine through phenylalanine. The entry retains the CDR3 DNA only, 42 bases that are in frame from base 1. Relative to germline, V is 0 bases shorter and J is 7 bases shorter, with 15 bases between their ends. In regard to this clone: Its antigen is unknown.

This chain joins TRBV29-1 to TRBJ1-2; the best D guess is TRBD1, with 6 bases matching. The specimen was PBMCs. This clonotype originated in a man aged 45-65 years in good health and CMV-seronegative. The nucleotide sequence is TGCAGCGTTGAAGATTGGGGGGGCGCAGTTGGCTACACCTTC. Its protein is CSVEDWGGAVGYTF.